This TCR beta chain was sequenced during a study of T-cell reconstitution after alpha-beta-depleted transplantation in children. Study-wide points: T-cell numbers and diversity, one year after transplant, stemmed largely from T cells that were newly produced. Some patients showed high day-60 TCRbeta diversity, which derived from surviving recipient T cells and thymic progenitors. Reported findings indicate that, about two months after transplant, alpha-beta T cells came from several hundred expanded clones, which were derived from non-depleted graft cells.

CDR1 and CDR2 from the germline V gene are SQVTM and ANQGSEA. Trimming took 4 bases from V and 7 from J, leaving 19 bases between them. CDR3 length: 15 residues. TCRbeta library construction was performed incorporating unique molecular identifiers. TCRdb passed the PCR reads through MiXCR, listing each CDR3 protein once. This sample carries some 830,000 distinct CDR3 sequences, around 15% of them seen once, and the ten largest clones take approximately 4.5%. Turning to this clonotype: Its antigen is not known.

The receptor was isolated from a male patient younger than 18 who had a stem cell transplant for acute lymphoblastic leukemia, so the T cells may come from the graft donor. This rearrangement joins TRBV29-1 to TRBJ2-2; D is possibly TRBD1 (8 bases). Sample: PBMCs, mostly from graft donor cells, taken 360 days after TCRalphabeta/CD19-depleted stem cell transplant. CDR3 nucleotide sequence: TGCAGCGTTGCTACAGGGGGGGGCTTCGTCGGGGAGCTGTTTTTT. It translates to CSVATGGGFVGELFF.